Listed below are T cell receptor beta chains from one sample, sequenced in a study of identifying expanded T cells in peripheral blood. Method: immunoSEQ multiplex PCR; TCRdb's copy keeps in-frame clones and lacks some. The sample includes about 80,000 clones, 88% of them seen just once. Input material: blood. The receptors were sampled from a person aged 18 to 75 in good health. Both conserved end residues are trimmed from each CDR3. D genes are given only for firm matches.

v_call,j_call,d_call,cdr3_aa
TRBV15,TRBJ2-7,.,ATSRNRGGGEQY
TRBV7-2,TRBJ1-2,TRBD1,ASSQGGGAVYGYT
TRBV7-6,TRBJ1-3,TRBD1,ASSSGQGLRGYSGNTIY
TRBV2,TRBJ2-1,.,ASRGGPGYEQF
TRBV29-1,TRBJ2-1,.,SVEGGGNEQF
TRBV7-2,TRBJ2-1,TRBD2,ASSLPSGVVPF
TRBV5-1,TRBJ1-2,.,ASSGGGQNYGYT
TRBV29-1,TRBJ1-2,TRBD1,SVGQGISYGYT
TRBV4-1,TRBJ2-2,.,ASSQEGAGAGELF
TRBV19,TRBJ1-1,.,ASAGVMNTEAF
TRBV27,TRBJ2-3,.,ASSLTDTQY
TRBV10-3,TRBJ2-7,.,AISESNRRYEQY
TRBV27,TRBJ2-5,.,ASSWEGGRETQY
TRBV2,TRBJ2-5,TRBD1,ASGTGGQDLPQY
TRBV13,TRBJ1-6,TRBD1,ASSALRDRGSPLH
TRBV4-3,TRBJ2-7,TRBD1,ASSLSAGTGYEQY
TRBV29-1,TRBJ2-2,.,SVEGGTGELF
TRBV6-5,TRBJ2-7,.,ASSYSQGAYEQY
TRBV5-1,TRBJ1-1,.,ASSPLIGGNTEAF
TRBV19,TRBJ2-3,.,ASSIDSGRILTDTQY
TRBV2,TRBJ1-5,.,ASSRQAVGSNQPQH
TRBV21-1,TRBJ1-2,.,ATLARTGKGYT
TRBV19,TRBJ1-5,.,ASRAWGGNQPQH
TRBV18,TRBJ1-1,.,ASSPATGNTEAF
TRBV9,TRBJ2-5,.,ASSASALQETQY
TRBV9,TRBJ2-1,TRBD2,ASSLFSGGAFNEQF
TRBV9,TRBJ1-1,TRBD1,ASSGWDSPNTEAF
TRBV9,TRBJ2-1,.,ASSVDYEQF
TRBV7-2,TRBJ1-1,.,ASSLVGADGTEAF
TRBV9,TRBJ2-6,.,ASSGLSGANVLT
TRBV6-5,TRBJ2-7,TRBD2,ASSSPGGVVEQY